A single sample gave rise to the 5 T cell receptor beta chains below, sequenced in a study of shared clonotypes between healthy human individuals (dated by TCRdb to 2018 to 2021). For the CD8 naive samples, CD45RO-negative cells were positively selected for CCR7, yielding a CD45RA+CCR7+ population from which TemRA cells were excluded. Receptors were amplified or captured by the immunoSEQ multiplex PCR assay. TCRdb obtained this table from immuneACCESS and retained in-frame rearrangements with V and J assigned. These tables miss some clones; where compared with another copy, unresolved V genes account for less than half of the shortfall, and the remainder is unexplained. Across this sample there are about 2,200,000 clones, with approximately 94% seen only once. The ten largest account for 1.5% to 2% of the sample. The sample comprised naive CD8+ T cells from PBMCs. Explained via the paper, the cell subset or site label denotes: CD45RA+CCR7+. The source is a man aged 18 to 35 in good health. Some clones in this sample may be carry-over from other donors' samples.

This rearrangement joins TRBV13 to TRBJ2-1; 9 bases are shared with TRBD2. The V gene's germline CDR1 is PRHDT and CDR2 FYEKMQ (reference sequence). V lost 5 bases, J lost 4 bases, and 6 bases stayed unmatched. CDR3 length: 15 residues. The CDR3 loop is CASSASGTTYNEQFF. CDR3 nucleotides: TGTGCCAGCAGCGCTAGCGGGACCACATACAATGAGCAGTTCTTC.

A remark on this clone: The same CDR3 can be traced to other DNA sequences in this sample. V usage is TRBV2 and J usage is TRBJ1-5; a possible D gene is TRBD1 (5 bases). With 0 bases removed from V and 4 bases from J, the gap between germline ends came to 7 bases. Germline V gene sequence: CDR1 SNHLY, CDR2 FYNNEI. CDR3 length: 14 amino acids. CDR3 residues: CASSEAGANQPQHF. The CDR3 DNA reads TGTGCCAGCAGTGAAGCTGGGGCAAATCAGCCCCAGCATTTT.

The chain has TRBV9 and TRBJ2-1; 11 bases are a match to TRBD1. Per germline, CDR1 SGDLS and CDR2 YYNGEE. Trimming cost V 0 bases and J 5 bases; bases outside gene matches: 1. This CDR3 spans 15 amino acids. The CDR3, as DNA: TGTGCCAGCAGCGTAGAGGGACAGGGGGACAATGAGCAGTTCTTC. Translating gives CASSVEGQGDNEQFF.

The gene calls are TRBV5-1 and TRBJ2-7; no clear D gene. Germline CDR1 reads SGHRS; CDR2 reads YFSETQ. This CDR3 has 14 residues. The V and J ends lost 2 bases and 3 bases respectively, with 12 bases between them. The CDR3, as DNA: TGCGCCAGCAGCTTCTCAGACGATTTCTACGAGCAGTACTTC. Residues: CASSFSDDFYEQYF.

The chain combines TRBV29-1 with TRBJ1-1, with a tentative D call TRBD1 (6 bases). There are 14 residues in the CDR3. CDR1 is SQVTM and CDR2 is ANQGSEA in the germline V gene. V lost 6 bases and J lost 11, with 25 bases in between. The DNA for the CDR3 is TGCAGCGTCCAAGGGGGAAGGGCAGCCGTGGGGGCTTTCTTT. Its protein is CSVQGGRAAVGAFF.